Listed here are 27 T cell receptor beta chains from one sample, sequenced in a study of T cell repertoires in cytomegalovirus infection. TCRdb re-derived calls from the reads in MiXCR, one entry per CDR3 protein. The sample contains 150,000 or so distinct CDR3 sequences, about 6.1% of which appear only once. The sample consisted of PBMCs. These receptors were collected from a human donor in good health (CMV status not recorded). Some clones in this sample may be carry-over from other donors' samples.

This clonotype was found many times. CDR3 sequence (DNA): TGTGCCAGCAGTCTAAGAGCAGATGGGACCTCTGGAAACACCATATATTTT. It is translated as CASSLRADGTSGNTIYF. The J gene is TRBJ1-3, the V gene TRBV6-1; D might be TRBD1 (5 bases). The CDR3 length is 17 residues. Germline-derived CDR1 and CDR2 are MNHNS and SASEGT. V lost 5 bases to trimming and J lost 0 bases, with 17 bases between them.

J is TRBJ2-4 and V is TRBV28; 7 bases agree with TRBD1. V gave up 6 bases and J gave up 3 bases; unmatched junction bases: 11. The germline CDR1 and CDR2 sequences are MDHEN and SYDVKM. This CDR3 region has 16 residues. Written as DNA, the CDR3 is TGTGCCAGCAGCCTACACAGGGGATCAGGCAAAAACATTCAGTACTTC. This sequence encodes CASSLHRGSGKNIQYF.

This clonotype was observed a handful of times. This chain links TRBV29-1 with TRBJ1-2, with D possibly TRBD1 on 6 matching bases. CDR3 length: 13 amino acids. In germline, CDR1 is SQVTM, CDR2 ANQGSEA. Trimming removed 6 bases at V and 1 base at J, with 12 bases between. The CDR3 loop reads CSVRDTNNYGYTF. The CDR3 DNA sequence: TGCAGCGTGAGGGACACCAATAACTATGGCTACACCTTC.

The sample holds many counts of this clonotype. This chain joins TRBV12-3 or TRBV12-4 and TRBJ1-1; D remains ambiguous. The V and J ends lost 2 bases and 4 bases respectively, with 8 bases between them. The CDR3 length is 13 residues. The CDR3 sequence is CASSLKRVTEAFF. CDR3 nucleotides: TGTGCCAGCAGTTTAAAACGGGTCACTGAAGCTTTCTTT.

This clonotype was counted between two and nine times. The chain recombines TRBV6-1 with TRBJ1-2; TRBD1 aligns across 8 bases. Unmatched junction bases numbered 11, after V lost 7 bases and J lost 4 bases. Germline V CDR1 and CDR2: MNHNS, SASEGT. This CDR3 has 15 amino acids. This CDR3 reads CASTLTGEGSYGYTF. CDR3 nucleotide sequence: TGTGCCAGCACCCTGACAGGGGAAGGAAGCTATGGCTACACCTTC.

Only one count was recorded for this clonotype. The V gene is TRBV29-1, the J gene TRBJ2-7, with 9 bases that match TRBD1. Germline CDR1 reads SQVTM; CDR2 reads ANQGSEA. This CDR3 spans 13 amino acids. After removal of 8 bases from V and 3 bases from J, the junction contained 8 bases not matched to a gene. CDR3 sequence reads: CSFSGQGGYEQYF. In DNA form, the CDR3 reads TGCAGCTTCTCGGGACAGGGAGGCTACGAGCAGTACTTC.

This clonotype was seen a handful of times. The gene calls are TRBV29-1 and TRBJ1-2; 11 bases line up with TRBD1. Per germline, CDR1 SQVTM and CDR2 ANQGSEA. V was pared by 5 bases and J by 8 bases, with 16 bases of the junction left unmatched. CDR3 size: 16 residues. Here the CDR3 DNA reads TGCAGCGTTTTCGACCTTTGGGACAGGGGGATCGGGGGCTACACCTTC. The encoded protein is CSVFDLWDRGIGGYTF.

At least ten counts were recorded for this clonotype. CDR3 sequence: CASSLRGLSGYTF. The DNA of the CDR3 is TGTGCCAGCAGCTTAAGGGGGTTAAGTGGCTACACCTTC. The chain links TRBV7-2 to TRBJ1-2; a possible D gene is TRBD1 (6 bases). The germline V and J ends were trimmed by 2 bases and 7 bases, with 11 bases remaining between them. Germline CDR1 and CDR2: SGHTA and FQGNSA. The CDR3 is 13 amino acids.

This clonotype was detected ten times or more. The rearrangement links TRBV5-5 to TRBJ1-5, with D perhaps TRBD1 (5 bases). The germline V gene has CDR1 SGHKS and CDR2 YYEKEE (reference sequence). The germline V and J ends were trimmed by 4 bases and 6 bases, with 14 bases remaining between them. This CDR3 has 14 residues. The chain's CDR3 is CASSHRDVTQPQHF. CDR3 nucleotide sequence: TGTGCCAGCAGCCACCGGGACGTTACTCAGCCCCAGCATTTT. Filled out from reference TRBV5-5 and TRBJ1-5, the complete variable domain reads DAGVTQSPTHLIKTRGQQVTLRCSPISGHKSVSWYQQVLGQGPQFIFQYYEKEERGRGNFPDRFSARQFPNYSSELNVNALLLGDSALYLCASSHRDVTQPQHFGDGTRLSIL.

This clonotype occurred many times. The chain uses TRBV11-3 and TRBJ1-1, with TRBD1 matching over 8 bases. Trimming at V came to 4 bases and at J to 1 base, leaving 5 bases not matched to a gene. The CDR3 covers 15 residues. The V gene's germline CDR1 is SGHNT and CDR2 YENEEA. CDR3 nucleotides: TGTGCCAGCAGCTCGGACGGGACAGGGAACACTGAAGCTTTCTTT. It encodes CASSSDGTGNTEAFF.

This clonotype was recorded at least ten times. The chain carries TRBV28 and TRBJ2-5, with TRBD2 identical over 11 bases. There are 17 residues in the CDR3. V dropped 0 bases and J dropped 2; count of bases not matched to a gene: 5. CDR1 MDHEN and CDR2 SYDVKM come from the germline V gene. CDR3 loop: CASSLWTSGVVQETQYF. The CDR3 DNA follows: TGTGCCAGCAGTTTATGGACTAGCGGGGTAGTTCAAGAGACCCAGTACTTC.

The chain carries TRBV20-1 and TRBJ1-5; TRBD1 agrees at 8 bases. J was trimmed by 4 bases and V by 5 bases; bases with no gene match: 4. The CDR3 loop spans 13 amino acids. Germline assignment: CDR1 DFQATT and CDR2 SNEGSKA (reference sequence). The CDR3 region is CSAGTGGNQPQHF. The DNA for the CDR3 is TGCAGTGCTGGGACAGGTGGAAATCAGCCCCAGCATTTT.

This clonotype was seen at least ten times. The CDR3 protein is CSAPGQGQETQYF. In DNA, the CDR3 is TGCAGTGCTCCGGGACAGGGACAAGAGACCCAGTACTTC. This chain links TRBV20-1 with TRBJ2-5; 9 bases line up with TRBD1. After removal of 5 bases from V and 2 bases from J, the junction contained 3 bases not matched to a gene. The CDR3 is 13 residues long. Germline assignment: CDR1 DFQATT and CDR2 SNEGSKA (reference sequence).

This clonotype has just a few counts. The V and J genes are TRBV4-1 and TRBJ2-5, with 8 nucleotides matching TRBD2. Germline assignment: CDR1 MGHRA and CDR2 YSYEKL. The trim removed 0 bases at V and 4 bases at J, leaving 7 bases unmatched. The length of the CDR3 is 16 residues. The CDR3 DNA is TGCGCCAGCAGCCAAGAAGTGGGGACTAGGCGAGAGACCCAGTACTTC. It specifies CASSQEVGTRRETQYF.

This clonotype has ten or more counts. The rearrangement uses TRBV7-2 and TRBJ1-2; TRBD1 agrees at 9 bases. The V and J ends lost 2 bases and 6 bases, in that order; junction bases with no gene match: 4. Germline V CDR1 and CDR2: SGHTA, FQGNSA. CDR3 length: 14 residues. The CDR3 reads CASSLLRTGDGYTF. The CDR3 DNA follows: TGTGCCAGCAGCTTATTGCGGACAGGGGATGGCTACACCTTC.

This clonotype has a count of ten or more. V gene TRBV7-2 combines with J gene TRBJ2-5; 11 bases line up with TRBD2. Trimming removed 5 bases from V and 5 bases from J; junction bases left unmatched: 4. Germline loops: CDR1 SGHTA, CDR2 FQGNSA. This CDR3 spans 14 amino acids. Here the CDR3 reads CASSILAGVETQYF. CDR3 coding DNA: TGTGCCAGCAGCATACTAGCGGGGGTGGAGACCCAGTACTTC.

The V and J genes are TRBV6-1 and TRBJ1-5; TRBD1 matches 7 bases. The V segment lost 3 bases and the J segment 0 bases; nucleotides outside the gene matches: 5. The CDR3 covers 16 residues. CDR1 is MNHNS, CDR2 SASEGT, per germline. CDR3 in amino acids: CASSDHRGHSNQPQHF. Here the CDR3 DNA reads TGTGCCAGCAGTGACCACAGGGGCCATAGCAATCAGCCCCAGCATTTT.

This clonotype was seen at least ten times. The chain couples TRBV6-2 or TRBV6-3 to TRBJ2-7; 8 bases align to TRBD2. The germline V gene has CDR1 MNHEY and CDR2 SVGEGT. V trimming: 6 bases; J trimming: 0 bases; junction bases outside the gene matches: 7. This CDR3 has 15 residues. This CDR3 is CASRTPRGASYEQYF. CDR3 nucleotides: TGTGCCAGCAGGACCCCGCGGGGGGCCTCCTACGAGCAGTACTTC.

This clonotype was picked up many times. CDR3 coding DNA: TGTGCCAGCAGCTTAGTCGGGGTGGGCGATCAGCCCCAGCATTTT. This gives the protein CASSLVGVGDQPQHF. The chain links TRBV7-2 to TRBJ1-5; no reliable D call. Germline V gene lookup returns CDR1 SGHTA and CDR2 FQGNSA. The CDR3 is 15 amino acids. Trimming removed 1 base from V and 5 bases from J, with 12 bases in between.

This clonotype was observed at least ten times. The chain uses TRBV7-9 and TRBJ1-1; D not resolved. With 3 bases removed from V and 8 bases from J, the gap between germline ends came to 19 bases. CDR1 is SEHNR, CDR2 FQNEAQ, per germline (reference sequence). The CDR3 spans 15 residues. Here the CDR3 reads CASSFPTGVQAEAFF. CDR3 bases: TGTGCCAGCAGCTTTCCCACCGGGGTCCAAGCAGAAGCTTTCTTT. The full variable domain, with the rest looked up from reference TRBV7-9 and TRBJ1-1, is DTGVSQNPRHKITKRGQNVTFRCDPISEHNRLYWYRQTLGQGPEFLTYFQNEAQLEKSRLLSDRFSAERPKGSFSTLEIQRTEQGDSAMYLCASSFPTGVQAEAFFGQGTRLTVV.

This clonotype was picked up many times. The chain has TRBV2 and TRBJ1-5, with D possibly TRBD1 on 5 matching bases. CDR3 length: 18 residues. Looked up from germline, CDR1 is SNHLY and CDR2 is FYNNEI. V lost 5 bases and J lost 2, with 22 bases in between. In DNA form, the CDR3 reads TGTGCCAGCAGTCCCCTGAGTTTCGGGGGGGAGCGCAATCAGCCCCAGCATTTT. It specifies CASSPLSFGGERNQPQHF.

This sequence joins TRBV3-1 and TRBJ2-5; TRBD2 is a possible D gene (7 bases). Between the trimmed V and J ends, which lost 4 bases and 2 bases, there was a span of 17 bases. The CDR3 covers 16 residues. The V gene's germline CDR1 is LGHDT and CDR2 YNNKEL (reference sequence). CDR3 residues: CASSLLGGASQETQYF. The CDR3 DNA reads TGTGCCAGCAGCCTCTTGGGGGGGGCTTCTCAAGAGACCCAGTACTTC.

This clonotype showed up many times. V gene TRBV7-8 combines with J gene TRBJ2-2; TRBD2 matches at 14 bases. The germline V gene has CDR1 SGHVS and CDR2 FQNEAQ. The CDR3 is 12 amino acids. V lost 10 bases, J lost 15 bases, and 7 bases stayed unmatched. The CDR3 is CATGLAGGEVFF. CDR3 DNA sequence: TGTGCCACCGGACTAGCGGGGGGTGAGGTGTTTTTT.

This clonotype was detected many times. V gene TRBV7-9 combines with J gene TRBJ1-2, with 7 positions matching TRBD1. Germline V CDR1 and CDR2: SEHNR, FQNEAQ (reference sequence). Losses at the gene ends were 6 bases for V and 2 bases for J; bases not matched to a gene: 9. This CDR3 has 15 amino acids. The CDR3 region is CASSFTGALNYGYTF. CDR3 DNA sequence: TGTGCCAGCAGTTTTACAGGGGCCTTAAACTATGGCTACACCTTC.

This clonotype has ten or more counts. The V gene is TRBV28, the J gene TRBJ2-7; D possibly corresponds to TRBD1 (6 bases). Germline V gives CDR1 MDHEN, CDR2 SYDVKM. The CDR3 spans 16 residues. V dropped 7 bases and J dropped 3 bases, with 22 bases sitting between them. CDR3 loop: CASNPDRRDNGYEQYF. The DNA for the CDR3 is TGTGCCAGCAACCCAGACCGTAGGGACAATGGCTACGAGCAGTACTTC.

This clonotype occurred once. A much larger clone lies one base from this, so it may be a read error. The chain uses TRBV12-3 or TRBV12-4 and TRBJ1-1, with D unclear. CDR3 length: 15 residues. The CDR3 DNA is TGTGCCAGCAGTTTGTACCTGAGGTCGAACATTGAAGCTTTCTTT. This encodes CASSLYLRSNIEAFF.

This clonotype was picked up a small number of times. V is TRBV15 and J is TRBJ1-2, with D perhaps matching TRBD1 (5 bases). The V gene lost 1 base and the J gene lost 3 bases, with 9 bases spanning the gap. Germline lookup yields CDR1 LNHNV and CDR2 YYDKDF (reference sequence). CDR3 length: 14 residues. CDR3 region: CATSRGGDHYGYTF. The CDR3 DNA reads as TGTGCCACCAGCAGAGGGGGGGACCACTATGGCTACACCTTC.